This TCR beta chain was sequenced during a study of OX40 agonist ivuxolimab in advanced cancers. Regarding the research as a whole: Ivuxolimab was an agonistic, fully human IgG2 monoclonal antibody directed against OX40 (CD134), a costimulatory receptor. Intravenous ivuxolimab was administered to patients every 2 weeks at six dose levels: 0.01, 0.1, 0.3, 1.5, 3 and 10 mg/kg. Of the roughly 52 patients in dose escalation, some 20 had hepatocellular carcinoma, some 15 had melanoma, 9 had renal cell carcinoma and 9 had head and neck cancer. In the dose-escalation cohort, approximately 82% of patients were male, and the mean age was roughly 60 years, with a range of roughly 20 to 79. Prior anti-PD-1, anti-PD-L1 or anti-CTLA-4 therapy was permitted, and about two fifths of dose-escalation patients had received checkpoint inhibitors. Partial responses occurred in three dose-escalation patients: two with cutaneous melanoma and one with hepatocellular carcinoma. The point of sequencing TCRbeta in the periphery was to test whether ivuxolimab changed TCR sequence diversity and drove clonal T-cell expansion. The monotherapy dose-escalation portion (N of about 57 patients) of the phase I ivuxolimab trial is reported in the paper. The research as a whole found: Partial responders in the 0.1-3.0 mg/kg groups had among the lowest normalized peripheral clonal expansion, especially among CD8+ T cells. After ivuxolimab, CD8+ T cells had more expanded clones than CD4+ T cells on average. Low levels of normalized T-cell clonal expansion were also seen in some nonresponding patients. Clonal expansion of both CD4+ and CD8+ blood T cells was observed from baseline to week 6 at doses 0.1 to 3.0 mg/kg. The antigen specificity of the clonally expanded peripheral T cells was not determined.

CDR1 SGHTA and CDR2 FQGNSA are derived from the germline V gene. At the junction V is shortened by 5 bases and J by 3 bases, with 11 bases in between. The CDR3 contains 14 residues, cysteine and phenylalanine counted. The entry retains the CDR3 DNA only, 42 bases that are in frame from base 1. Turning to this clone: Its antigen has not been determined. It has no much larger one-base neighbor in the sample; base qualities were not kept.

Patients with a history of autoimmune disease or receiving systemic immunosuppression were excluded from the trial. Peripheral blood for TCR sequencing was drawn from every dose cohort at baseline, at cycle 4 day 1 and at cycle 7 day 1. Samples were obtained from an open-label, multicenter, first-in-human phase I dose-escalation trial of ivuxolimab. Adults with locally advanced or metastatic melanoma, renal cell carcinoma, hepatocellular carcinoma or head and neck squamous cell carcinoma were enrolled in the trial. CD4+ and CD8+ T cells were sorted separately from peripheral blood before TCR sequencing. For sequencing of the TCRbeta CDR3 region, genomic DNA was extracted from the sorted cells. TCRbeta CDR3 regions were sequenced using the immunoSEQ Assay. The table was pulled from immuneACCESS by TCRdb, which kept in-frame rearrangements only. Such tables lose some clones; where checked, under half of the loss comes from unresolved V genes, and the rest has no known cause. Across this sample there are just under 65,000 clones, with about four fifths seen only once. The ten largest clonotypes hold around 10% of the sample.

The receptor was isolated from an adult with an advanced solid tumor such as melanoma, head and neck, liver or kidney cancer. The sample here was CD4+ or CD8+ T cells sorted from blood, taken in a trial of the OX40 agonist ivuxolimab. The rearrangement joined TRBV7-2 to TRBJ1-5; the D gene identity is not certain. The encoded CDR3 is CASSPTGSNQPQHF. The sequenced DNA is TGTGCCAGCAGCCCCACGGGGTCCAATCAGCCCCAGCATTTT.